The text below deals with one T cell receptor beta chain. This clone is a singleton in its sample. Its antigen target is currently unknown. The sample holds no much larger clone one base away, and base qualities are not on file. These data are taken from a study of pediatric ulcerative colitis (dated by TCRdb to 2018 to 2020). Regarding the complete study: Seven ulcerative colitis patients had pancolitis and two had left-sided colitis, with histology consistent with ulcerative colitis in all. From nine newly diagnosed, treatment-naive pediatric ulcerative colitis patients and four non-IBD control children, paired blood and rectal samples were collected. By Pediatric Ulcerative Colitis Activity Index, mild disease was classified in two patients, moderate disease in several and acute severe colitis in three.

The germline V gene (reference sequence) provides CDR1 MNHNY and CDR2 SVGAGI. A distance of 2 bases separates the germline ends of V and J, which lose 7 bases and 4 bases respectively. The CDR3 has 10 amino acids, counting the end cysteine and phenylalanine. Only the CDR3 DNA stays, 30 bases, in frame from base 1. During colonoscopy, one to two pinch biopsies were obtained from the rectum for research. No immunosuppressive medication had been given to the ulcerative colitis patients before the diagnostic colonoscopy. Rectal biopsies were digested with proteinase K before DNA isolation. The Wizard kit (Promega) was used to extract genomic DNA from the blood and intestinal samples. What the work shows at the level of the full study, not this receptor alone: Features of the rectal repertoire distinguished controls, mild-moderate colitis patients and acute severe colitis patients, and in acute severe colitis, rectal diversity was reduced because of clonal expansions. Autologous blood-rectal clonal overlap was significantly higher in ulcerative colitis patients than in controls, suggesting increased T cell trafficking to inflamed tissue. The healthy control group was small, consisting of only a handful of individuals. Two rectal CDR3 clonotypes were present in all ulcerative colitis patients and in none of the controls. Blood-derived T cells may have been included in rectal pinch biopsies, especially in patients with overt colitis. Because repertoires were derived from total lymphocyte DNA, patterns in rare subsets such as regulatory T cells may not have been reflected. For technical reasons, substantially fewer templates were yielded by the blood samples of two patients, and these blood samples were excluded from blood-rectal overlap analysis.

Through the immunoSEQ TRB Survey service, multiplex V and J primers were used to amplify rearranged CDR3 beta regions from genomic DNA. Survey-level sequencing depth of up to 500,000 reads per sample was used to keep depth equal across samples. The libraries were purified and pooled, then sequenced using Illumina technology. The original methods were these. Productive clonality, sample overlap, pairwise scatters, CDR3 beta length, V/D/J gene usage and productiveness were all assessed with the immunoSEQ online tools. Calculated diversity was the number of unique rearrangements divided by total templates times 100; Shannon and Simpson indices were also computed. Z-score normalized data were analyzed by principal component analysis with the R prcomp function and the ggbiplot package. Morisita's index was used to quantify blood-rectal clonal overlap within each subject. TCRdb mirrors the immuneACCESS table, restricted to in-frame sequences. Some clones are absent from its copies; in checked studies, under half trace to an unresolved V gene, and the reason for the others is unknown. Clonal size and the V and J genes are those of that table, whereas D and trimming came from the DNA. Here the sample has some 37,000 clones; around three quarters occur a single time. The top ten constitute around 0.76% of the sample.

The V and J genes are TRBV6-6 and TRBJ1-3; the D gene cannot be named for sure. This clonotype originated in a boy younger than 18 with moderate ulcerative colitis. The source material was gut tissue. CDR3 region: CASTGNTIYF. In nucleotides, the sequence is TGTGCCAGCACAGGAAACACCATATATTTT.